A selection of T cell receptor beta chains follows, all from one sample in a study of blood T cells in healthy people across ages. TCRdb called the 5' RACE reads again in MiXCR, with one record for every CDR3 protein. The sample yields about 930,000 distinct CDR3 sequences, about 29% seen once. The same sample was also used in a study of T cells of mothers and their children.

The sample consisted of blood. Receptors were obtained from a woman aged 40 to 50 in good health. Each CDR3 is given with its conserved first and last residue. D genes are given only for firm matches. Size values are once, few and many counts, or a class for expanded clones, and some rows have none.

TRBV2	12	.	.	TRBJ1-2	TGTGCCAGCAGTGTGACAGCCTATGGCTACACCTTC	CASSVTAYGYTF
TRBV28	15	.	.	TRBJ2-7	TGTGCCAGCAGCCCCCCGGGCCTTGGGATCTACGAGCAGTACTTC	CASSPPGLGIYEQYF
TRBV7-3	14	few	.	TRBJ1-1	TGTGCCGGCAGCCCAAGTTGGGGGCCCGGTGAAGCTTTCTTT	CAGSPSWGPGEAFF
TRBV20-1	16	few	TRBD1	TRBJ2-3	TGCAGTGCTTTACAGGGGTCCGGCTACCCCACAGATACGCAGTATTTT	CSALQGSGYPTDTQYF
TRBV4-1	17	.	.	TRBJ1-2	TGCGCCAGCAGCCAACCTATCAGGAGGGGAACTAACTATGGCAACACCTTC	CASSQPIRRGTNYGNTF
TRBV29-1	11	.	.	TRBJ2-7	TGCAGCGCGACAGCGCCCTACGAGCAGTACTTC	CSATAPYEQYF
TRBV7-2	16	few	TRBD2	TRBJ2-1	TGTGCCAGCAGCTTAGAGGGTAGCGGGTTCGAAAATGAGCAGTTCTTC	CASSLEGSGFENEQFF
TRBV5-1	16	many	.	TRBJ1-2	TGCGCCAGCAGCTTGTTGGACAGCACTGGAAAGGGTGGCTACACCTTC	CASSLLDSTGKGGYTF
TRBV13	17	few	.	TRBJ1-1	TGTGCCAGCAGCTTAGGCTTTATCGACAGTATGAACACTGAAGCTTTCTTT	CASSLGFIDSMNTEAFF
TRBV3-1	16	.	TRBD2	TRBJ2-1	TGTGCCAGCAGCCAAGACTACGGGAGGGCCGGGGATGAGCAGTTCTTC	CASSQDYGRAGDEQFF
TRBV9	18	.	.	TRBJ2-5	TGTGCCAGCAGCCCCCGTTCGGCTAGCGAGACTATCGACGAGACCCAGTACTTC	CASSPRSASETIDETQYF
TRBV20-1	14	.	.	TRBJ1-1	TGCAGTGCTAGAGGAAATGGAGGGGTCATTGAAGCTTTCTTT	CSARGNGGVIEAFF
TRBV3-1	15	.	.	TRBJ2-5	TGTGCCAGCAGCCAAGGGCCCAACTCACAAGAGACCCAGTACTTC	CASSQGPNSQETQYF
TRBV10-3	16	.	TRBD1	TRBJ1-6	TGTGCCATCAGTGAATCGGCAACAGGGGTGAATTCACCCCTCCACTTT	CAISESATGVNSPLHF
TRBV29-1	13	few	.	TRBJ2-1	TGCAGCATCAGGGAAGGGGCCTACAATGAGCAGTTCTTC	CSIREGAYNEQFF
TRBV2	13	.	TRBD2	TRBJ2-1	TGTGCCAGCAGTGGGGGGGGTAGAGATGAGCAGTTCTTC	CASSGGGRDEQFF
TRBV18	11	few	TRBD1	TRBJ2-4	TGTGCCAGCTCACGGACAGGGGGCCAGTACTTC	CASSRTGGQYF
TRBV5-1	14	.	.	TRBJ2-3	TGCGCCAGCAGGTGGGACCCGAGCACAGATACGCAGTATTTT	CASRWDPSTDTQYF
TRBV5-1	15	many	TRBD1	TRBJ1-2	TGCGCCAGCACCCCTGAGCGGGGACAGAACTATGGCTACACCTTC	CASTPERGQNYGYTF
TRBV10-3	15	.	TRBD2	TRBJ2-3	TGTGCCATCAGCCGTAGCGGGGGGGCGACAGATACGCAGTATTTT	CAISRSGGATDTQYF
TRBV12-3/TRBV12-4	13	.	TRBD1	TRBJ2-7	TGTGCCAGCAGGACCAACAGGGGCTACGAGCAGTACTTC	CASRTNRGYEQYF
TRBV5-1	17	.	.	TRBJ2-3	TGCGCCAGCAGCGGCGAAGGGGGGACACCTAGCACAGATACGCAGTATTTT	CASSGEGGTPSTDTQYF
TRBV12-3/TRBV12-4	14	many	TRBD1	TRBJ1-2	TGTGCCAGCAGGCCCGGGACAGCGAATTATGGCTACACCTTC	CASRPGTANYGYTF
TRBV20-1	14	many	.	TRBJ2-5	TGCAGTGCTAGAGATCCCAGGGGAGGGGAGACCCAGTACTTC	CSARDPRGGETQYF
TRBV7-3	15	.	.	TRBJ2-1	TGTGCCAGCAGCCCCGACAGGCCCTCCTACAATGAGCAGTTCTTC	CASSPDRPSYNEQFF
TRBV7-2	15	few	.	TRBJ2-5	TGTGCCAGCAGCTCGTTTGCGGGGTACCAAGAGACCCAGTACTTC	CASSSFAGYQETQYF
TRBV9	15	many	TRBD2	TRBJ2-1	TGTGCCAGCAGCGTTGGAGCGGGGTCCTACAATGAGCAGTTCTTC	CASSVGAGSYNEQFF
TRBV6-5	13	many	.	TRBJ2-7	TGTGCCAGCAGTTCCTCGGGGAGCTACGAGCAGTACTTC	CASSSSGSYEQYF
TRBV28	14	.	.	TRBJ1-5	TGTGCCAGTCTGGGAGCAGGGGCGGGTCAGCCCCAGCATTTT	CASLGAGAGQPQHF
TRBV5-1	15	few	.	TRBJ2-3	TGCGCCAGCAGCTTAGACCTTGGGAGGACAGATACGCAGTATTTT	CASSLDLGRTDTQYF
TRBV28	14	once	TRBD2	TRBJ2-4	TGTGCGATAGGGGGGGGACTAGCCAAAAGCATTCAGTACTTC	CAIGGGLAKSIQYF
TRBV10-3	15	few	TRBD1	TRBJ2-7	TGTGCCATCAGCCAGGGACAGGGAATTTCCTACGAGCAGTACTTC	CAISQGQGISYEQYF
TRBV29-1	14	.	.	TRBJ1-5	TGCAGCGTTGGCCGCGCGGGGACCACAGATACGCAGCATTTT	CSVGRAGTTDTQHF
TRBV29-1	13	.	.	TRBJ2-2	TGCAGCGTTGGGACAGCCAACACCGGGGAGCTGTTTTTT	CSVGTANTGELFF
TRBV11-2	17	.	.	TRBJ2-5	TGTGCCAGCAGCCAAGGGGCAGGGGCGCTAGTAGGGGAGACCCAGTACTTC	CASSQGAGALVGETQYF
TRBV5-1	15	few	TRBD1	TRBJ2-5	TGCGCCAGCAGCTTAACAGGGGATGTCCAAGAGACCCAGTACTTC	CASSLTGDVQETQYF
TRBV7-9	17	.	TRBD1	TRBJ2-1	TGTGCCAGCAGCTTAGCGGGACAGGGCAGAAGGGACAATGAGCAGTTCTTC	CASSLAGQGRRDNEQFF
TRBV15	13	few	.	TRBJ2-1	TGTGCCACCAGCAGAGAGGTCCTAGCGGAGCAGTTCTTC	CATSREVLAEQFF
TRBV29-1	12	.	TRBD1	TRBJ2-7	TGCAGCGTCCATCTGACAGGGTACGAGCAGTACTTC	CSVHLTGYEQYF
TRBV5-1	14	many	TRBD2	TRBJ2-7	TGCGCCAGCAGCTTGATCATTGGCGGGGGCGAGCAGTACTTC	CASSLIIGGGEQYF
TRBV3-1	17	.	.	TRBJ1-1	TGTGCCAGCAGCCAAATAGCGACAGGTCATTCGTCCTCTGAAGCTTTCTTT	CASSQIATGHSSSEAFF
TRBV18	12	many	.	TRBJ2-1	TGTGCCAGCTCACCCCCGGGGGATGAGCAGTTCTTC	CASSPPGDEQFF
TRBV7-9	14	few	TRBD1	TRBJ1-6	TGTGCCAGCAGCTCGACAGGGGACTTACCACTCCTCCACTTT	CASSSTGDLPLLHF
TRBV7-2	16	.	.	TRBJ2-1	TGTGCCAGCAGCTTAAGGGACTTTCCTTCGTGGAATGAGCAGTTCTTC	CASSLRDFPSWNEQFF
TRBV5-5	15	few	.	TRBJ1-5	TGTGCCAGCAGCTTGGTCGGACAGCCCAATCAGCCCCAGCATTTT	CASSLVGQPNQPQHF
TRBV5-5	16	.	.	TRBJ1-5	TGTGCCAGCAGCTTGGATCTGGGAGGGGGAGGGCAGCCCCAGCATTTT	CASSLDLGGGGQPQHF
TRBV20-1	12	.	.	TRBJ2-7	TGCAGTGCTAGCGAGGACGGTTACGAGCAGTACTTC	CSASEDGYEQYF
TRBV21-1	14	.	.	TRBJ2-7	TGTGACAAAGGCGGGGGAGGTAGCTCCTACGAGCAGTACTTC	CDKGGGGSSYEQYF
TRBV7-9	15	few	TRBD1	TRBJ1-4	TGTGCCAGCAGCTTAGGGCAGGGGGAGACGGAAAAACTGTTTTTT	CASSLGQGETEKLFF
TRBV12-3/TRBV12-4	13	.	.	TRBJ1-1	TGTGCCAGCAACACACAGGGGAACACTGAAGCTTTCTTT	CASNTQGNTEAFF
TRBV2	10	.	.	TRBJ2-5	TGTGCCAGCCGGAGGGGGACCCAGTACTTC	CASRRGTQYF